These 2 T cell receptor beta chains share one sample of origin, sequenced in a study of Ad26.COV2.S vaccination and SARS-CoV-2 variants (dated by TCRdb to the early 2020s). Receptor amplification or capture employed the immunoSEQ multiplex PCR assay. In its TCRdb copy, this immuneACCESS table keeps in-frame sequences only and misses some clones. Where compared with another copy, unresolved V genes explain less than half of these, and the others have no known cause. The sample table lists a few hundred thousand clones, around 91% of them with a count of one. The leading ten clones occupy roughly 4% of the sample. This sample's treatment or condition label indicates: 19 received Ad26.COV2.S at low or high dose, single or two shots; about 5 received placebo; per-sample allocation not given. For vaccine and placebo recipients, repertoires were sequenced using samples collected on day 63 after the first injection.

The specimen was peripheral blood, collected in a trial of Ad26.COV2.S vaccine versus placebo. The receptors here all came from a person aged 18-60 years who received the Ad26.COV2.S COVID-19 vaccine or a placebo.

The CDR3 spells CATSRDPPGLPSGGNTIYF. Here the CDR3 DNA reads TGTGCCACCAGCAGGGATCCCCCGGGACTTCCATCGGGGGGAAACACCATATATTTT. The gene calls are TRBV15 and TRBJ1-3, with a tentative D call TRBD1 (5 bases). CDR3 length: 19 amino acids. V lost 3 bases and J 4 bases, leaving 25 bases between the germline ends. Germline lookup yields CDR1 LNHNV and CDR2 YYDKDF (reference sequence).

The CDR3, as DNA: TGTGCCAGCAGTTTGCAGATCCACAGGGCCGCTGGTGAAAAACTGTTTTTT. This translates into CASSLQIHRAAGEKLFF. The chain recombines TRBV28 with TRBJ1-4, with D possibly TRBD1 on 6 matching bases. Germline V gives CDR1 MDHEN, CDR2 SYDVKM. The germline V and J ends were trimmed by 3 bases and 7 bases, with 21 bases remaining between them. CDR3 length equals 17 residues.